The clone carrying this T cell receptor beta chain was found a few times. Its antigen is unidentified. This record comes from a study of beta chain features in type 1 diabetes. The length of the CDR3 is 13 residues. The germline V gene has CDR1 MNHEY and CDR2 SVGAGI. The V end lost 6 bases, the J end lost 3 bases, and 11 bases lay between the germline ends. Study-wide results and caveats: Compared with healthy donors, patients appeared to share more similar naive, central memory and regulatory TCRB repertoires. When VDJ junctions were examined, type 1 diabetes patients showed fewer insertions and more deletions.

Expressed TCRB transcripts were sequenced because the entire RNA isolate underwent reverse transcription. Profiling relied on immunoSEQ multiplex PCR, and the TCRdb table lists in-frame clones only, not all of them. The data show 150,000 or so clones, roughly 50% seen once. The rearrangement uses TRBV6-5 and TRBJ1-2; a weak D match, TRBD1 (6 bases). Material for sequencing was Tregs from blood. This receptor was identified in a man younger than 30 in good health. In DNA form, the CDR3 reads TGTGCCAGCAGACAGGGTATTTACTATGGCTACACCTTC. Its translation: CASRQGIYYGYTF.